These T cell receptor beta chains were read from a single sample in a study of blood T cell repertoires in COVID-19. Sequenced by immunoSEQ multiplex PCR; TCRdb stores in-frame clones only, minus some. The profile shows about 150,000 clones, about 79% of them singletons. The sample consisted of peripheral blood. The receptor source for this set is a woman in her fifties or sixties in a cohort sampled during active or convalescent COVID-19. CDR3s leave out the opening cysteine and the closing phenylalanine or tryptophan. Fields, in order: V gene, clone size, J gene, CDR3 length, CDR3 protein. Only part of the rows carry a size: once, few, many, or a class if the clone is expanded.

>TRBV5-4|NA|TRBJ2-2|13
ASSWRVGDTGELF
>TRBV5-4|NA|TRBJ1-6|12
ASTKQGSRSPLH
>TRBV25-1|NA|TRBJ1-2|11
ASSPGRNYGYT
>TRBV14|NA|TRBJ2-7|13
ASSRGGRLSYEQY
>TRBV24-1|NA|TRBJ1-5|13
ATSDGREVGQPQH
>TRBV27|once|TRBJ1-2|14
ASSQNRDRGNYGYT
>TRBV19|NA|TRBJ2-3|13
ASSSGLAGTDTQY
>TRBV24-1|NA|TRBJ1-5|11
ATSQGSNQPQH
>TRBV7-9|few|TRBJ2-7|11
ASSSDSSYEQY
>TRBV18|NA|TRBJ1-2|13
ASSVDSATNYGYT
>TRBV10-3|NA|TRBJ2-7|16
AIGGGWGRAVESYEQY
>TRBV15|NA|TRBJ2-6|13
ATSFTGSGANVLT
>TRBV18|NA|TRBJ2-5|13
ASSPSLAVQETQY
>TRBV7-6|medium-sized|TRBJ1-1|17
ASSLVGQGAQMGFTEAF
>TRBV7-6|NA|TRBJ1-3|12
ASSGTESGNTIY
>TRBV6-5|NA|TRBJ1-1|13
ASSYSQGLNTEAF
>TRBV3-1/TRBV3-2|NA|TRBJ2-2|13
ASSRSSGGTGELF
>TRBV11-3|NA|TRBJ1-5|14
ASSFAGFYSNQPQH
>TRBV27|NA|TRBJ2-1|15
ASSKRRTGERYNEQF
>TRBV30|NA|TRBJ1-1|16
AWSDPQGIWRGNTEAF
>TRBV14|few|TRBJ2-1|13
ASSLTPGGYNEQF
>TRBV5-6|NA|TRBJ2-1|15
ASSARSGVLFFNEQF
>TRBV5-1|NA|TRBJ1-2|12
ASSLETGGLGYT
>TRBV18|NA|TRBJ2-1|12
ASSLGLAVHEQF